These 8 T cell receptor beta chains were sequenced from one sample in a study of T cell changes during pregnancy in multiple sclerosis. Here immunoSEQ multiplex PCR was the method, and the copy in TCRdb shows in-frame clones only, minus some. The sample has 65,000 to 75,000 clones; just under 95% are singletons. Sequenced here: peripheral blood, sampled after pregnancy. Receptor source: a female donor in good health, enrolled as a control in a pregnancy study.

The chain has TRBV14 and TRBJ2-1; weak D call: TRBD2 (5 bases). The ends were cut back, 0 bases at V and 2 bases at J, with 8 bases in the middle. The CDR3 spans 15 residues. From germline, CDR1 is SGHDN and CDR2 FVKESK. CDR3 bases: TGTGCCAGCAGCCAAGAGCGGGCTGCCTACAATGAGCAGTTCTTC. Its translation is CASSQERAAYNEQFF.

This chain joins TRBV19 and TRBJ2-1; weak D call: TRBD2 (7 bases). The germline gives CDR1 LNHDA, CDR2 SQIVND (reference sequence). This CDR3 is 13 amino acids long. Deletions cut 7 bases from V and 8 bases from J, with 15 bases between. CDR3 nucleotide sequence: TGTGCCAGTAACTGGGGGGGGCAGGATGAGCAGTTCTTC. This sequence encodes CASNWGGQDEQFF.

The chain joins TRBV28 to TRBJ2-7; 7 bases are a match to TRBD1. The CDR3 is 16 residues long. The V gene's germline CDR1 is MDHEN and CDR2 SYDVKM. Trimming cost V 5 bases and J 3 bases; bases outside gene matches: 13. Here the CDR3 DNA reads TGTGCCAGCAGTGAAGCCACGACAGGGTTAAACTACGAGCAGTACTTC. Translating gives CASSEATTGLNYEQYF.

The genes are TRBV7-9 and TRBJ2-7, with 8 bases aligning to TRBD2. Germline CDR1 SEHNR, CDR2 FQNEAQ (reference sequence). There are 16 residues in the CDR3. J gave up 2 bases and V 4 bases, and 10 bases lay outside the gene matches. The CDR3 is CASSSFVSGAPYEQYF. The CDR3 DNA sequence: TGTGCCAGCAGCTCCTTCGTTAGCGGGGCGCCCTACGAGCAGTACTTC.

This clone was seen once. The CDR3 is CASSKQGVNTEAFF. CDR3 DNA: TGTGCCAGCAGTAAACAGGGGGTGAACACTGAAGCTTTCTTT. The V and J genes are TRBV6-1 and TRBJ1-1; 8 bases match TRBD1. Germline assignment: CDR1 MNHNS and CDR2 SASEGT. Trimming removed 5 bases from V and 0 bases from J; junction bases left unmatched: 2. The CDR3 totals 14 residues.

The chain links TRBV5-1 to TRBJ2-1; D gene uncertain. CDR1 is SGHRS and CDR2 is YFSETQ in the germline V gene. V lost 1 base, J lost 3 bases, and 11 bases lay in between. This CDR3 is built from 15 residues. DNA of the CDR3: TGCGCCAGCAGCTTGAGCCCTGAAATCTACAATGAGCAGTTCTTC. Protein product: CASSLSPEIYNEQFF.

The rearrangement links TRBV30 to TRBJ2-1; a possible D gene is TRBD2 (6 bases). V was pared by 5 bases and J by 7 bases, with 12 bases between. There are 12 residues in the CDR3. Germline loops: CDR1 GTSNPN, CDR2 SVGIG (reference sequence). The CDR3 sequence: CAWGGLANEQFF. The CDR3 region has the DNA TGTGCCTGGGGGGGACTGGCAAATGAGCAGTTCTTC.

This chain connects TRBV29-1 to TRBJ1-2, with 8 bases that match TRBD1. With V trimmed by 7 bases and J by 7 bases, 5 bases remained unmatched. Germline V gene lookup returns CDR1 SQVTM and CDR2 ANQGSEA. The CDR3 spans 11 residues. This CDR3 is CSAPGGVGYTF. In nucleotides, the CDR3 is TGCAGCGCGCCAGGGGGCGTTGGCTACACCTTC.